This passage covers 31 T cell receptor beta chains from one sample sequenced in a study of technical replicates of blood from a handful of donors. Clones were sequenced by immunoSEQ multiplex PCR, and TCRdb holds only the in-frame ones, with some missing. Among roughly 60,000 clones listed, approximately 87% were seen once. Sample: PBMCs. These receptors were taken from a human donor in good health. Some clones in this sample may be carry-over from other donors' samples.

In this sample, this clone turned up a few times. The chain is built from TRBV5-4 and TRBJ1-1, with 10 bases lining up with TRBD1. CDR3 length: 17 residues. The junction had 10 bases not matched to a gene; V was cut back by 4 bases and J by 1 base. Germline V lookup: CDR1 SGHNT, CDR2 YYREEE (reference sequence). CDR3 amino acids: CASSGTGALFGNTEAFF. The CDR3 nucleotides read TGTGCCAGCAGCGGGACAGGGGCCCTCTTTGGGAACACTGAAGCTTTCTTT.

This chain uses TRBV4-3 with TRBJ1-1; D call uncertain. Germline V gene lookup returns CDR1 LGHNA and CDR2 YSLEER. The ends were cut back, 3 bases at V and 0 bases at J, with 11 bases in the middle. This CDR3 is built from 15 residues. In DNA, the CDR3 is TGCGCCAGCAGCCATGGTTCGGGGTTGAACACTGAAGCTTTCTTT. Protein product: CASSHGSGLNTEAFF.

The genes are TRBV27 and TRBJ2-7; 9 nucleotides match TRBD1. The germline V gene encodes CDR1 MNHEY and CDR2 SMNVEV (reference sequence). The V gene end was trimmed by 4 bases and the J gene end by 3 bases; junction bases not matched to a gene: 10. This CDR3 contains 16 residues. The CDR3 reads CASSSITGTGIYEQYF. The CDR3 bases are TGTGCCAGCAGTTCGATAACCGGGACAGGGATCTACGAGCAGTACTTC.

The chain couples TRBV4-2 to TRBJ2-5; 11 bases match TRBD2. This CDR3 has 16 residues. Unmatched junction bases numbered 5, after V lost 0 bases and J lost 5 bases. Germline V lookup: CDR1 LGHNA, CDR2 YNFKEQ. The CDR3 DNA is TGTGCCAGCAGCCAAGATCCTAGCGGGGGGCGGGAGACCCAGTACTTC. Translated: CASSQDPSGGRETQYF.

The V call is TRBV9, the J call TRBJ2-1, with 8 bases lining up with TRBD2. The CDR3 totals 14 residues. Per germline, CDR1 SGDLS and CDR2 YYNGEE. The trim removed 7 bases at V and 3 bases at J, leaving 6 bases unmatched. For the CDR3, the DNA is TGTGCCAGCGGAGGCGGGGGGATCTACAATGAGCAGTTCTTC. Its translation: CASGGGGIYNEQFF. The variable domain in full, completed from reference TRBV9 and TRBJ2-1, reads DSGVTQTPKHLITATGQRVTLRCSPRSGDLSVYWYQQSLDQGLQFLIQYYNGEERAKGNILERFSAQQFPDLHSELNLSSLELGDSALYFCASGGGGIYNEQFFGPGTRLTVL.

The rearrangement links TRBV6-6 to TRBJ2-7; TRBD1 agrees at 8 bases. V lost 6 bases, J lost 6 bases, and 4 bases stayed unmatched. This CDR3 is 12 amino acids long. Germline-derived CDR1 and CDR2 are MNHNY and SVGAGI (reference sequence). The CDR3 region has the DNA TGTGCCAGCAGGCAAACAGGGGGCGAGCAGTACTTC. Encoded protein: CASRQTGGEQYF.

The chain links TRBV6-6 to TRBJ2-5; weak D call: TRBD2 (6 bases). The CDR3 is 16 residues long. V dropped 0 bases and J dropped 4 bases, with 15 bases sitting between them. Germline assignment: CDR1 MNHNY and CDR2 SVGAGI (reference sequence). The CDR3 reads CASSYSIGGDLETQYF. CDR3 nucleotide sequence: TGTGCCAGCAGTTACTCGATAGGCGGGGACCTAGAGACCCAGTACTTC.

The chain couples TRBV5-6 to TRBJ2-7; a possible D gene is TRBD2 (5 bases). Trimming cost V 0 bases and J 4 bases, with 14 bases left between them. This CDR3 region has 15 residues. The germline V gene has CDR1 SGHDT and CDR2 YYEEEE. This chain's CDR3 is CASSLELAPRYEQYF. The DNA of the CDR3 is TGTGCCAGCAGCTTGGAGCTAGCCCCTCGTTACGAGCAGTACTTC.

The chain couples TRBV5-1 to TRBJ1-2; TRBD1 agrees at 9 bases. Germline lookup yields CDR1 SGHRS and CDR2 YFSETQ. Unmatched junction bases numbered 4, after V lost 4 bases and J lost 6 bases. The CDR3 consists of 13 residues. In DNA form, the CDR3 reads TGCGCCAGCAGCCGGACAGGGGTCGATGGCTACACCTTC. It translates to CASSRTGVDGYTF.

The rearrangement links TRBV15 to TRBJ2-5; 12 bases line up with TRBD1. The CDR3 sequence is 18 residues long. V was clipped by 7 bases and J by 4 bases; unmatched bases: 16. The germline V gene has CDR1 LNHNV and CDR2 YYDKDF (reference sequence). This chain's CDR3 is CATTPTGTGGVGRETQYF. DNA of the CDR3: TGTGCCACCACCCCAACCGGGACAGGGGGCGTGGGTAGAGAGACCCAGTACTTC. The full variable domain, its missing parts supplied by reference TRBV15 and TRBJ2-5, is DAMVIQNPRYQVTQFGKPVTLSCSQTLNHNVMYWYQQKSSQAPKLLFHYYDKDFNNEADTPDNFQSRRPNTSFCFLDIRSPGLGDTAMYLCATTPTGTGGVGRETQYFGPGTRLLVL.

The chain has TRBV30 and TRBJ1-3, with 8 bases fitting TRBD1. Looked up from germline, CDR1 is GTSNPN and CDR2 is SVGIG (reference sequence). The CDR3 spans 15 residues. J was trimmed by 4 bases and V by 3 bases; bases with no gene match: 8. The CDR3 DNA is TGTGCCTGGAGAGCAGGGGGCAGATCGGGAAACACCATATATTTT. This sequence encodes CAWRAGGRSGNTIYF.

The chain couples TRBV28 to TRBJ2-3; D unclear. The germline V and J ends were trimmed by 4 bases and 2 bases, with 10 bases remaining between them. The length of the CDR3 is 14 residues. Germline CDR1 MDHEN, CDR2 SYDVKM. For the CDR3, the DNA is TGTGCCAGCAGTTCCATAGGAGACACAGATACGCAGTATTTT. Its translation: CASSSIGDTDTQYF.

This clone showed up just once. This chain uses TRBV4-3 with TRBJ1-2; perhaps TRBD1 as D (5 bases). CDR3 length equals 13 residues. Germline CDR1 and CDR2: LGHNA and YSLEER. The V end lost 1 base, the J end lost 4 bases, and 7 bases lay between the germline ends. The CDR3 sequence is CASSQGGGYGYTF. Written as DNA, the CDR3 is TGCGCCAGCAGCCAAGGCGGGGGCTATGGCTACACCTTC.

This clone turned up a few times. The gene calls are TRBV6-5 and TRBJ2-7; D not certain. Germline assignment: CDR1 MNHEY and CDR2 SVGAGI. V gave up 6 bases and J gave up 5 bases, with 17 bases separating them. CDR3 size: 14 residues. In DNA form, the CDR3 reads TGTGCCAGCAGGCTTATCGTGGGCCATAACGAGCAGTACTTC. Protein: CASRLIVGHNEQYF.

The chain carries TRBV5-5 and TRBJ1-1; possibly TRBD1 for D (5 bases). Per germline, CDR1 SGHKS and CDR2 YYEKEE (reference sequence). This CDR3 has 12 residues. The V end lost 4 bases, the J end lost 7 bases, and 11 bases lay between the germline ends. CDR3 nucleotides: TGTGCCAGCAGCCTGTCAGGGAATGAAGCTTTCTTT. Translating it yields CASSLSGNEAFF.

The chain is built from TRBV10-1 and TRBJ1-5, with 7 bases that match TRBD1. This CDR3 has 17 amino acids. CDR1 is WNHNN, CDR2 SYGVQD, per germline (reference sequence). After removal of 3 bases from V and 4 bases from J, the junction contained 12 bases not matched to a gene. The CDR3 protein is CASSDKLGTVLNQPQHF. The DNA for the CDR3 is TGCGCCAGCAGTGATAAACTCGGGACAGTCCTTAATCAGCCCCAGCATTTT.

The rearrangement uses TRBV6-1 and TRBJ2-3; D might be TRBD2 (6 bases). V lost 3 bases and J lost 1, with 8 bases in between. The CDR3 contains 14 residues. Germline-derived CDR1 and CDR2 are MNHNS and SASEGT. CDR3 bases: TGTGCCAGCAGTGAGTCTAGCGGCACAGATACGCAGTATTTT. Its translation is CASSESSGTDTQYF.

This chain joins TRBV27 and TRBJ1-1, with unresolved D. This CDR3 is 12 amino acids long. Trimming cost V 4 bases and J 6 bases, with 9 bases left between them. Germline V gene data show CDR1 as MNHEY and CDR2 as SMNVEV (reference sequence). The CDR3 reads CASSSRGSEAFF. In DNA form, the CDR3 reads TGTGCCAGCAGTTCCCGAGGCTCTGAAGCTTTCTTT.

A few counts support this clone. The chain carries TRBV7-2 and TRBJ2-7, with 10 positions matching TRBD1. The V gene end was trimmed by 5 bases and the J gene end by 3 bases; junction bases not matched to a gene: 4. Germline assignment: CDR1 SGHTA and CDR2 FQGNSA. CDR3 length: 14 amino acids. CDR3 in DNA: TGTGCCAGCAGCGAAGGGGACAGGGGCTACGAGCAGTACTTC. It codes for CASSEGDRGYEQYF.

The chain uses TRBV29-1 and TRBJ2-1, with a tentative D call TRBD1 (6 bases). Per the germline V gene, CDR1 is SQVTM and CDR2 is ANQGSEA. The CDR3 sequence is 11 residues long. V was shortened by 6 bases and J by 7 bases, with 10 bases between the two germline ends. The CDR3 spells CSVSRGNEQFF. The DNA for the CDR3 is TGCAGCGTAAGCAGGGGAAATGAGCAGTTCTTC.

The rearrangement uses TRBV4-2 and TRBJ1-2; TRBD1 might be the D (5 bases). This CDR3 region has 16 residues. Trimming pared 0 bases from V and 4 bases from J, leaving 15 bases between. Germline assignment: CDR1 LGHNA and CDR2 YNFKEQ. This CDR3 is CASSQDDGGDFYGYTF. The CDR3 nucleotides are TGTGCCAGCAGCCAAGACGATGGGGGGGATTTCTATGGCTACACCTTC.

There are a few counts of this clone. The chain links TRBV2 to TRBJ1-2; TRBD1 might be the D (5 bases). In germline, CDR1 is SNHLY, CDR2 FYNNEI. This CDR3 is built from 14 residues. Trimming took off 2 bases at V and 4 bases at J, with 11 bases between the two ends. CDR3 amino acids: CASSESRAPYGYTF. The CDR3 DNA sequence: TGTGCCAGCAGTGAATCCAGGGCCCCCTATGGCTACACCTTC.

This clone has only a few counts. The rearrangement uses TRBV7-2 and TRBJ2-7, with D possibly TRBD2 on 6 matching bases. Germline V CDR1 and CDR2: SGHTA, FQGNSA. The V and J ends lost 1 base and 5 bases respectively, with 27 bases between them. CDR3 length: 19 residues. CDR3 region: CASSLELGGISLRSHEQYF. The CDR3 coding sequence is TGTGCCAGCAGCTTAGAGCTTGGGGGGATTAGTCTGAGGAGTCACGAGCAGTACTTC.

This chain links TRBV5-3 with TRBJ1-3; D call uncertain. TRBV5-3 is an ORF; its function is uncertain. The V gene lost 3 bases and the J gene lost 1 base, with 14 bases spanning the gap. This CDR3 is 16 amino acids long. The CDR3 DNA reads TGTGCCAGAAGCTCCTCGGGTGCCCTTTCTGGAAACACCATATATTTT. This translates into CARSSSGALSGNTIYF.

This chain connects TRBV9 to TRBJ2-2; possibly TRBD2 for D (5 bases). Germline V CDR1 and CDR2: SGDLS, YYNGEE. This CDR3 is 12 amino acids long. With 5 bases removed from V and 8 bases from J, the gap between germline ends came to 10 bases. The CDR3 DNA reads as TGTGCCAGCAGGAGGGAGACGGGGGAGCTGTTTTTT. Translated, it gives CASRRETGELFF.

This clone has a single count. The V gene is TRBV5-8, the J gene TRBJ1-2, with 8 positions matching TRBD1. The CDR3 has 15 amino acids. V shed 2 bases and J 4 bases; nucleotides not matched to a gene: 7. The germline CDR1 and CDR2 sequences are SGHTS and YDEGEE. CDR3 in amino acids: CASSFTSGTGYGYTF. In DNA, the CDR3 is TGTGCCAGCAGCTTTACTTCCGGGACAGGCTATGGCTACACCTTC.

The chain couples TRBV27 to TRBJ1-4; D gene uncertain. Germline CDR1 is MNHEY and CDR2 is SMNVEV (reference sequence). Trimming left V 5 bases short and J 0 bases short, with 13 bases between. The CDR3 has 16 residues. The CDR3, as DNA: TGTGCCAGCAGTGCCAATACACAGTCAACTAATGAAAAACTGTTTTTT. As protein: CASSANTQSTNEKLFF.

This clone is labeled medium-sized. The V call is TRBV6-1, the J call TRBJ1-1; D may be TRBD1 (6 bases). The germline V gene has CDR1 MNHNS and CDR2 SASEGT. V was shortened by 1 base and J by 1 base, with 10 bases between the two germline ends. CDR3 length: 15 residues. The CDR3 sequence: CASSEEGQPNTEAFF. The CDR3 nucleotides are TGTGCCAGCAGTGAAGAGGGACAACCGAACACTGAAGCTTTCTTT.

The chain is built from TRBV19 and TRBJ1-2, with D maybe TRBD1 (6 bases). Germline CDR1 LNHDA, CDR2 SQIVND (reference sequence). The length of the CDR3 is 15 residues. The V gene lost 3 bases and the J gene lost 0 bases, with 11 bases spanning the gap. The CDR3 sequence is CASSMDRTSNYGYTF. In DNA form, the CDR3 reads TGTGCCAGTAGTATGGACAGAACGTCTAACTATGGCTACACCTTC. Drawing the rest from reference TRBV19 and TRBJ1-2, the complete variable domain is DGGITQSPKYLFRKEGQNVTLSCEQNLNHDAMYWYRQDPGQGLRLIYYSQIVNDFQKGDIAEGYSVSREKKESFPLTVTSAQKNPTAFYLCASSMDRTSNYGYTFGSGTRLTVV.

The V gene is TRBV7-2, the J gene TRBJ2-2; 7 nucleotides align to TRBD2. V was clipped by 5 bases and J by 4 bases; unmatched bases: 10. The CDR3 loop spans 16 amino acids. Germline assignment: CDR1 SGHTA and CDR2 FQGNSA. The CDR3 loop is CASSPRRPGGTGELFF. As DNA, the CDR3 is TGTGCCAGCAGCCCACGGAGACCGGGGGGCACCGGGGAGCTGTTTTTT.

This clone was recorded only once. J is TRBJ2-5 and V is TRBV2, with 9 bases identical to TRBD2. The CDR3 is 13 amino acids. The germline CDR1 and CDR2 sequences are SNHLY and FYNNEI. The V gene end was trimmed by 9 bases and the J gene end by 4 bases; junction bases not matched to a gene: 6. For the CDR3, the DNA is TGTGCCAGTAAGCGGGAGGATGGAGAGACCCAGTACTTC. Its translation: CASKREDGETQYF.